This entry lists 16 T cell receptor delta chains sequenced from one sample in a study of γδ T cells in repeated Plasmodium falciparum infection. Gammadelta T cells were flow-sorted from PBMC into Vgamma9/Vdelta2+ and Vdelta2-negative populations for bulk analysis. TCRdb reprocessed the multiplex PCR reads using CATT. This sample has tens of thousands of delta-chain clones, with more than 1.4% found just once. Sequenced material: gamma-delta T cells from blood. The receptors derive from a pool of human donors (malaria-infected and uninfected, not separated).

There are many counts of this clone. The gene calls are TRDV1 and TRDJ1; 7 bases match TRDD3. TCRdb leaves out the J gene; it was filled in here by matching the DNA to germline. The germline gives CDR1 TSWWSYY, CDR2 QGS. The CDR3 loop spans 16 amino acids. Trimming at V came to 3 bases and at J to 2 bases, leaving 9 bases not matched to a gene. In DNA, the CDR3 is TGTGCTCTTGGGGACCCCTCTTGGGGGAGGACCGATAAACTCATCTTT. Translated: CALGDPSWGRTDKLIF.

The table lists this clone with a few counts. TCRdb's listed protein matches a much larger clone and diverges from this DNA's translation at residue 18, likely through a read error; the protein shown comes from the DNA. The chain carries TRDV1 and TRDJ1, with TRDD3 identical over 10 bases. The CDR3 covers 20 residues. Germline CDR1 and CDR2: TSWWSYY and QGS. In nucleotides, the CDR3 is TGTGCTCTTGGGACTTCTACGTCTTGGGGGATACACCCCCTACCAAATAAACCCATCTTT. Translation gives CALGTSTSWGIHPLPNKPIF.

This clone appeared a few times. This likely stems from a read error, as it lies one base from a far larger clone. Other DNA variants within this sample encode the same CDR3. The chain combines TRAV38-2/DV8 with TRDJ1; TRDD2 agrees at 8 bases. No J segment appears in TCRdb, so it was assigned here by matching the sequence to germline. After removal of 1 base from V and 0 bases from J, the junction contained 23 bases not matched to a gene. The germline gives CDR1 TSESDYY, CDR2 QEAYKQQN. The CDR3 spans 22 residues. DNA of the CDR3: TGTGCTTATAGGAGCCTAACCTTCCTAGAGGAAGGACTAGGGGTGTACACCGATAAACTCATCTTT. This codes for CAYRSLTFLEEGLGVYTDKLIF.

This clone was observed at least ten times. The chain is built from TRDV2 and TRDJ3, with 11 nucleotides matching TRDD3. The J gene is absent in TCRdb and was assigned here via DNA matching to germline. The ends lost 2 bases at V and 0 bases at J; junction bases unmatched: 17. In germline, CDR1 is GEAIGNYY, CDR2 EKD. This CDR3 contains 23 residues. CDR3 sequence reads: CACDIATGGYHSVSSWDTRQMFF. CDR3 coding DNA: TGTGCCTGTGACATAGCTACTGGGGGATATCATTCTGTTAGCTCCTGGGACACCCGACAGATGTTTTTC.

This clone was detected a few times. A far larger clone lies a single base away; this is likely a read error. Different DNA sequences within this sample yield the same CDR3. This chain links TRDV1 with TRDJ2; D is undetermined. No J gene was available from TCRdb, and it was assigned here by a germline match of the DNA. The CDR3 contains 19 residues. Germline V gives CDR1 TSWWSYY, CDR2 QGS. Trimming left V 9 bases short and J 3 bases short, with 29 bases between. This CDR3 reads CALGQTIRGIPSLTAQLFF. The CDR3 region has the DNA TGTGCTCTCGGGCAAACGATAAGGGGTATACCATCTCTGACAGCACAACTCTTCTTT.

As to this clone: TCRdb's protein, taken from a much larger clone, differs from this DNA's translation at residue 7, likely owing to a read error; the protein displayed comes from the DNA. The chain recombines TRDV2 with TRDJ1; D is perhaps TRDD3 (5 bases). TCRdb gives no J gene; it was assigned here by matching the DNA to germline. Trimming removed 3 bases at V and 3 bases at J, with 13 bases between. Germline CDR1 and CDR2: GEAIGNYY and EKD. The CDR3 is 14 residues long. The CDR3, as DNA: TGTGCCTGTGACCTACTGGAGGATCCCGATAAACTCATCTTT. This codes for CACDLLEDPDKLIF.

In this sample, this clone turned up a few times. A far larger clone differs by one base, so this is likely a read error. This sample also contains other DNA sequences that code for the same CDR3. The genes are TRDV1 and TRDJ1; D possibly corresponds to TRDD2 (6 bases). This CDR3 spans 20 amino acids. Germline V gives CDR1 TSWWSYY, CDR2 QGS. V shed 1 base and J shed 3 bases, with 27 bases lying between them. The CDR3 DNA sequence: TGTGCTCTTGGGGAACCCCCCCCTTTCCTATTCGGTCATTCCCCCGATAAACTCATCTTT. Its protein is CALGEPPPFLFGHSPDKLIF.

A remark on this clone: The amino acid sequence in TCRdb belongs to a much larger clone and departs from this DNA's translation at residue 16, likely a sequencing read error; the sequence shown is translated from the DNA. The chain is built from TRDV1 and TRDJ1, with 11 nucleotides matching TRDD3. CDR1 is TSWWSYY, CDR2 QGS, per germline. This CDR3 is 19 amino acids long. Here the CDR3 reads CALGELGWGIPSYTDELIF. The CDR3 region has the DNA TGTGCTCTTGGGGAACTAGGCTGGGGGATACCCTCATACACCGATGAACTCATCTTT.

At least ten counts were recorded for this clone. TCRdb records a much larger clone's protein for this DNA, with a difference at residue 14 that likely arises from a read error; the protein given is the translation of the DNA. Written as DNA, the CDR3 is TGTGCCTGTGACACCTTGGTTGGCCCTCACACCGATAAACCCATCTTT. Protein: CACDTLVGPHTDKPIF. The V gene call is TRDV2, and the J gene call is absent; TRDD3 is the table's D call, not checked against the DNA. CDR3 size: 16 residues. Germline assignment: CDR1 GEAIGNYY and CDR2 EKD.

This clone was recorded a few times. It is likely a read error: a sequence one base away is far more abundant. The sample contains more than one DNA sequence encoding this CDR3. Here the CDR3 reads CALAEVDSERYCNTDKLIF. As DNA, the CDR3 is TGTGCTCTTGCGGAAGTGGACTCGGAGAGGTACTGTAACACCGATAAACTCATCTTT. The genes are TRDV1 and TRDJ1; D is unclear. TCRdb carries no J gene annotation; the J gene was assigned here by matching the DNA with germline. The CDR3 is made up of 19 amino acids. CDR1 is TSWWSYY, CDR2 QGS, per germline.

About this clone itself: This is likely an artifact of a read error, given a far larger clone one base away. Other DNA sequences in this specimen translate into the identical CDR3. The chain couples TRDV1 to TRDJ1; tentative D call: TRDD2 (8 bases). Deletions cut 5 bases from V and 2 bases from J, with 36 bases between. CDR1 and CDR2 (germline): TSWWSYY, QGS. CDR3 length: 22 amino acids. CDR3 protein: CALGRTTVLPRRVWGYTDKLIF. DNA for the CDR3: TGTGCTCTTGGGCGCACTACGGTCCTTCCTAGGCGAGTCTGGGGATATACCGATAAACTCATCTTT.

This clone has more than one count but fewer than ten. TCRdb's entry gives the protein of a much larger clone, which mismatches this DNA's translation at residue 3, likely from a read error; the protein reported here is translated from the DNA. The V gene is TRDV2, the J gene TRDJ1, with a tentative D call TRDD2 (6 bases). No J gene is reported in TCRdb; it was inferred here by comparing the DNA with germline. Trimming stripped 9 bases from V and 0 bases from J, with 34 bases between. CDR3 length: 20 amino acids. CDR1 and CDR2 from the germline V gene are GEAIGNYY and EKD. CDR3 in amino acids: CARKLYTPSRGLIYTDKLIF. The CDR3 DNA follows: TGTGCCCGCAAGCTCTACACTCCTTCCCGGGGACTTATTTACACCGATAAACTCATCTTT.

The rearrangement links TRDV2 to TRDJ1, with TRDD3 identical over 10 bases. Germline V CDR1 and CDR2: GEAIGNYY, EKD. The CDR3 runs to 21 residues. V lost 5 bases to trimming and J lost 2 bases; unmatched junction nucleotides: 25. The DNA for the CDR3 is TGTGCCTGTGCCGGAACGATCCTTCATCCTCGGGGGATACGGGGGACCGATAAACTCATCTTT. This gives the protein CACAGTILHPRGIRGTDKLIF.

Notes on this clone: The translation of this DNA and the TCRdb protein of a much larger clone differ at residue 18, probably owing to a read error; the protein shown here is translated from the DNA. No J gene was named, though the V gene is TRDV3; TRDD3, the table's D call, was not compared with the DNA. Germline V gene lookup returns CDR1 TVYSNPD and CDR2 GDNSRS (reference sequence). The CDR3 is 19 amino acids. CDR3 nucleotides: TGTGCCTTTATCCCTACTTCCACCTACTGGGGGATACGTAAGGCTAAACTCACCTTT. This codes for CAFIPTSTYWGIRKAKLTF.

This clone was seen at least ten times. V usage is TRDV2 and J usage is TRDJ1; 9 positions agree with TRDD3. After removal of 2 bases from V and 8 bases from J, the junction contained 11 bases not matched to a gene. CDR1 is GEAIGNYY and CDR2 is EKD in the germline V gene. The CDR3 is made up of 15 amino acids. Here the CDR3 DNA reads TGTGCCTGTGACAAAAGGGGATACGCCCGCCAAAAACTCATCTTT. Its protein product is CACDKRGYARQKLIF.

In this sample, this clone is medium-sized (0.01 to 0.1%). Other DNA variants within this sample encode the same CDR3. The chain recombines TRDV1 with TRDJ3, with D tentatively TRDD3 (6 bases). This CDR3 contains 28 residues. CDR1 is TSWWSYY and CDR2 is QGS in the germline V gene. V was cut by 0 bases and J by 2 bases, with 41 bases left in between. DNA of the CDR3: TGTGCTCTTGGGGAACTAGTGGGACCTCTACAATCGTACTGGGATAGGCCGAAGAGCCCCTGGGACACCCGACAGATGTTTTTC. Its protein is CALGELVGPLQSYWDRPKSPWDTRQMFF.